The present entry profiles one TCR beta chain with its context. Its cognate antigen is unknown. The V gene's germline CDR1 is KGHDR and CDR2 SFDVKD. The CDR3 length is 19 residues. The ends lost 3 bases at V and 2 bases at J; junction bases unmatched: 12. Some clones are missing from TCRdb's copy, which holds only in-frame ones; the method was immunoSEQ multiplex PCR. The data show roughly 9,700 clones, about four fifths seen once. This sample is drawn from a study of stem cell transplantation in POMP-related autoinflammatory disease. The wider study: Before transplant, CD4+ T cells skewed naive and CD8+ proportions were low. After transplant, neutrophils and platelets showed 100% graft donor chimerism through one year. Whole-study findings and limits: Unique TRB V-J gene pairings were limited in number in patients with PRAID.

The source of this sequence is a human patient with POMP-related autoinflammation and immune dysregulation (PRAID). Some T cells may be provided by the graft donor. This specimen consisted of CD4+ T cells from PBMCs, obtained after stem cell transplantation. The V gene is TRBV24-1, the J gene TRBJ2-3; the match to TRBD2 covers 11 bases. CDR3 loop: CATSDRGWSSGRNTDTQYF. Here the CDR3 DNA reads TGTGCCACCAGTGATCGGGGCTGGTCTAGCGGGAGGAACACAGATACGCAGTATTTT.